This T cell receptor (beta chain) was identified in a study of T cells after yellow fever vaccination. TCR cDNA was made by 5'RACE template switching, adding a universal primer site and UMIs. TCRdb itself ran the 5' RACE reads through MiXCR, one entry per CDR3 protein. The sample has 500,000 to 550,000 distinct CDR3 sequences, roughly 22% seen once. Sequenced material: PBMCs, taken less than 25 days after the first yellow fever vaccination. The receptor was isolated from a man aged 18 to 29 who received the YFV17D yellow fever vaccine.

The CDR3 region is CASSWFGTGFTDTQYF. The CDR3, as DNA: TGTGCCAGCAGTTGGTTTGGGACAGGATTCACAGATACGCAGTATTTT. The chain joins TRBV5-4 to TRBJ2-3; 8 nucleotides line up with TRBD1. V gave up 5 bases and J gave up 2 bases; unmatched junction bases: 10. Germline CDR1 SGHNT, CDR2 YYREEE (reference sequence). This CDR3 is built from 16 residues.